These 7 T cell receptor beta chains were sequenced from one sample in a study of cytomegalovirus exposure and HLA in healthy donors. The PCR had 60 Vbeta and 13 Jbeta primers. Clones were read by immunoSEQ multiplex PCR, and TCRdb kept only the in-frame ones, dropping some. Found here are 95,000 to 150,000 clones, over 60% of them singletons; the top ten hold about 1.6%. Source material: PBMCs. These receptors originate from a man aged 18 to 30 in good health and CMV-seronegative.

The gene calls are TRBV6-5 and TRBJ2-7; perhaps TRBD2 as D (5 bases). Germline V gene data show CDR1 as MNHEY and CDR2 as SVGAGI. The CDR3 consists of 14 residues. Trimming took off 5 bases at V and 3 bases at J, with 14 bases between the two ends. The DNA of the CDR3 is TGTGCCAGCAGTCCGACTCATGCGGGCTACGAGCAGTACTTC. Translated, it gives CASSPTHAGYEQYF.

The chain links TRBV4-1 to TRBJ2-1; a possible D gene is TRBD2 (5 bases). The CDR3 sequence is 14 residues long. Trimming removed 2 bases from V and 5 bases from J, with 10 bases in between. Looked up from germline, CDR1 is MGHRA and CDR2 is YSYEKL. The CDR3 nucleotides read TGCGCCAGCAGCCAACCAGCGGAGGACAATGAGCAGTTCTTC. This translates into CASSQPAEDNEQFF.

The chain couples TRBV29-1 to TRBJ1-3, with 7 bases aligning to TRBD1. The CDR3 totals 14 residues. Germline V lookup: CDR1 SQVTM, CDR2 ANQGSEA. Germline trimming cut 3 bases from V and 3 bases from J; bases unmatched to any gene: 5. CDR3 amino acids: CSVDAGTVGNTIYF. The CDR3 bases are TGCAGCGTTGATGCCGGGACAGTTGGAAACACCATATATTTT.

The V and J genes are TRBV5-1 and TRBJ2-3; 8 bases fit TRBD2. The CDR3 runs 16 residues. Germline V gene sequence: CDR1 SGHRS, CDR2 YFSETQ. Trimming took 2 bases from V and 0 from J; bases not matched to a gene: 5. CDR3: CASSFPSGPSTDTQYF. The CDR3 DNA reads TGCGCCAGCAGCTTCCCTAGCGGGCCAAGCACAGATACGCAGTATTTT. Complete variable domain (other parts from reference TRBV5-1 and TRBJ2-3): KAGVTQTPRYLIKTRGQQVTLSCSPISGHRSVSWYQQTPGQGLQFLFEYFSETQRNKGNFPGRFSGRQFSNSRSEMNVSTLELGDSALYLCASSFPSGPSTDTQYFGPGTRLTVL.

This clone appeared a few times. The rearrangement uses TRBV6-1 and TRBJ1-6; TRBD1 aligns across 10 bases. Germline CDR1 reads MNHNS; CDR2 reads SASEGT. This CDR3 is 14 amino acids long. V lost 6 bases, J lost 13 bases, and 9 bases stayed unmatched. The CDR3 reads CASRDRGPGSPLHF. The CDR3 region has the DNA TGTGCCAGCAGAGACAGGGGGCCCGGCTCTCCCCTCCACTTT.

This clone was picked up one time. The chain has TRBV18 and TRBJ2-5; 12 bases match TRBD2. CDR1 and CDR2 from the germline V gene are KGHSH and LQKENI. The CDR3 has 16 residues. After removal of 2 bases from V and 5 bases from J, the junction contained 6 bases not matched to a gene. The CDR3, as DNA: TGTGCCAGCTCACCAAGGCTAGCGGGAGGGAAGGAGACCCAGTACTTC. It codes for CASSPRLAGGKETQYF.

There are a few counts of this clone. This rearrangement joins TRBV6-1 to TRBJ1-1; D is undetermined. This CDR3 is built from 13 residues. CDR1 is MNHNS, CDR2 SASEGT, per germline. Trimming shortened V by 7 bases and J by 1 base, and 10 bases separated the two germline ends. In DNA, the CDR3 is TGTGCCAGCAAACATACACCGAACACTGAAGCTTTCTTT. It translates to CASKHTPNTEAFF.